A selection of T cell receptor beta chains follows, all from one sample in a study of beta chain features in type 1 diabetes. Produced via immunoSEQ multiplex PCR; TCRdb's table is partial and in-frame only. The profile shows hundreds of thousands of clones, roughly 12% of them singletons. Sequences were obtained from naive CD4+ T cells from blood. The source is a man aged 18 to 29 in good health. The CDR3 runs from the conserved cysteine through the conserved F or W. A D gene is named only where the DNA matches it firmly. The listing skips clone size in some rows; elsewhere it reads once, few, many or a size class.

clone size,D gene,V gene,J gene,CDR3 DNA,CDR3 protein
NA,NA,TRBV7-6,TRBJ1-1,TGTGCCAGCAGCCTCGGGTGGAACACTGAAGCTTTCTTT,CASSLGWNTEAFF
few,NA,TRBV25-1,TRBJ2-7,TGTGCCAGCAGTGAATACTTCGAGCAGTACTTC,CASSEYFEQYF
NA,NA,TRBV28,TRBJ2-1,TGTGCCAGCAGTAGACTACGCAATGAGCAGTTCTTC,CASSRLRNEQFF
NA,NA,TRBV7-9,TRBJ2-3,TGTGCCAGCAGCTCTATCGGAGTGGCAGATACGCAGTATTTT,CASSSIGVADTQYF
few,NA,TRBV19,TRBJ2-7,TGTGCCAGTAGTATAGTAGGACAGACCTACGAGCAGTACTTC,CASSIVGQTYEQYF
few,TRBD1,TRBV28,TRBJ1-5,TGTGCCAGCAGTATCGGACAGGGTACCCAGCCCCAGCATTTT,CASSIGQGTQPQHF
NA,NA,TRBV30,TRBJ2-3,TGTGCCTGGAGGACAGCCTTAAGCACAGATACGCAGTATTTT,CAWRTALSTDTQYF
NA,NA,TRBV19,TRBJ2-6,TGTGCCAGTAGTATCATCCCCGGGGCCAACGTCCTGACTTTC,CASSIIPGANVLTF
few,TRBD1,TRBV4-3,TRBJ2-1,TGCGCCAGCAGCCAACAGGGACAGGGGGCGCTTAATGAGCAGTTCTTC,CASSQQGQGALNEQFF
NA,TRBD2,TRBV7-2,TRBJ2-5,TGTGCCAGCAGCTTAGGTGCGAGCGGGGGGACTTCCTTTCAGTACTTC,CASSLGASGGTSFQYF
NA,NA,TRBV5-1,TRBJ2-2,TGCGCCAGCAGCTTGCGGGAGCGTACCGGGGAGCTGTTTTTT,CASSLRERTGELFF
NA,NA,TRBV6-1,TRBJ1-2,TGTGCCAGCAGTGAAGGGACAGATAGGCGCACCTTC,CASSEGTDRRTF
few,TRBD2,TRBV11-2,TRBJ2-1,TGTGCCAGCAGATCGGGACTAAACAATGAGCAGTTCTTC,CASRSGLNNEQFF
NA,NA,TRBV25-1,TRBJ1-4,TGTGCCAGCGGGGGGTTTTGGTCCTCTAATGAAAAACTGTTTTTT,CASGGFWSSNEKLFF
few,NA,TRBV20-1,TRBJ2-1,TGCAGTGCCGGGTCCTACAATGAGCAGTTCTTC,CSAGSYNEQFF
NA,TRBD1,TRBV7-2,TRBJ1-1,TGTGCCAGCAGCTTTGACAGGGGCACTGAAGCTTTCTTT,CASSFDRGTEAFF
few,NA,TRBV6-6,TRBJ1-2,TGTGCCAGCAGTTTCCAGGGGACGGTTACGCCCAATGGCTACACCTTC,CASSFQGTVTPNGYTF
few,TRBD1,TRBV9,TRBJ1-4,TGTGCCAGCAGCGTAGGGGGACAGGGAACTGAAAAACTGTTTTTT,CASSVGGQGTEKLFF
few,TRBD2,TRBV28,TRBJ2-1,TGTGCCAGCAGTAGTGGGGCTAGCGGGGGGCATGAGCAGTTCTTC,CASSSGASGGHEQFF
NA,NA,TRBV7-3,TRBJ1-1,TGTGCCAGCAGCTTAAGCAGGGTCGCTGAAGCTTTCTTT,CASSLSRVAEAFF
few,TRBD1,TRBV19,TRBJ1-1,TGTGCCACACAGGGGGCCGGCGGCACTGAAGCTTTCTTT,CATQGAGGTEAFF
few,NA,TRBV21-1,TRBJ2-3,TGTGCCAGCAGCCTCATCCCCCGAGCGCCTGACGCAGATACGCAGTATTTT,CASSLIPRAPDADTQYF
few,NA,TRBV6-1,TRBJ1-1,TGTGCCAGCAGTTCAGGGTCCGGGGGGGCGGCTTTCTTT,CASSSGSGGAAFF
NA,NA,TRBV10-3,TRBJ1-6,TGTGCCATCAGTGAGCGCGGAGGGAACGGTTCACCCCTCCACTTT,CAISERGGNGSPLHF
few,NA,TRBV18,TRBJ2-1,TGTGCCAGCTCACCACCGCCGCAGAACAATGAGCAGTTCTTC,CASSPPPQNNEQFF
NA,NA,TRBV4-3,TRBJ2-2,TGCGCCAGCAGCCAAGTTACGGGACACAACACCGGGGAGCTGTTTTTT,CASSQVTGHNTGELFF
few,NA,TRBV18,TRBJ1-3,TGTGCCAGCTCACCACCGTCTATCTCTGGAAACACCATATATTTT,CASSPPSISGNTIYF
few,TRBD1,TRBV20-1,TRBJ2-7,TGCAGTGGGGACAGGGGACACGAGCAGTACTTC,CSGDRGHEQYF
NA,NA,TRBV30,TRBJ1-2,TGTGCCTGGAGGTCCGACTATGGCTACACCTTC,CAWRSDYGYTF
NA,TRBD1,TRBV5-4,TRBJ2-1,TGTGCCAGCAGCATGCTTGGGGACAGTATCATCAATGAGCAGTTCTTC,CASSMLGDSIINEQFF
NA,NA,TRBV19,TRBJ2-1,TGTGCCAGTAGTATAAGGGTCAACTGGCGCGGGGCCCACGAGCAGTTCTTC,CASSIRVNWRGAHEQFF
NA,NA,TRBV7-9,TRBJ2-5,TGTGCCAGCAGCCTCAACAAGGGACTAGAGACCCAGTACTTC,CASSLNKGLETQYF
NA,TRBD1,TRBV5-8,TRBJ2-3,TGTGCCAGCAGCTTGTATGTCACAGGGGAAGCAGATACGCAGTATTTT,CASSLYVTGEADTQYF
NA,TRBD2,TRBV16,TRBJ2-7,TGTGCCAGCAGCGCCTTCTGGGGGGGGGAGCGCGAGCAGTACTTC,CASSAFWGGEREQYF
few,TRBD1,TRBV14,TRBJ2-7,TGTGCCAGCAGCCGGGGACAGGGGACGGGAGAGCAGTACTTC,CASSRGQGTGEQYF
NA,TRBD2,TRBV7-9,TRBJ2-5,TGTGCCAGCAGCTTCCCGGGACTAGCGGGGGAAGAGACCCAGTACTTC,CASSFPGLAGEETQYF
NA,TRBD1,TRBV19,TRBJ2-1,TGTGCCAGTACGGCTAGACAGGGGCCAATCAATGAGCAGTTCTTC,CASTARQGPINEQFF
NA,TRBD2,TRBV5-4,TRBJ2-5,TGTGCCAGCAGCTTTTTCGGGACTAGCGGGAGATCGGAGACCCAGTACTTC,CASSFFGTSGRSETQYF
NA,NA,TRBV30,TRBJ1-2,TGTGCCTGGAGTGCGCCAGGGAGGGGCGGCTACACCTTC,CAWSAPGRGGYTF